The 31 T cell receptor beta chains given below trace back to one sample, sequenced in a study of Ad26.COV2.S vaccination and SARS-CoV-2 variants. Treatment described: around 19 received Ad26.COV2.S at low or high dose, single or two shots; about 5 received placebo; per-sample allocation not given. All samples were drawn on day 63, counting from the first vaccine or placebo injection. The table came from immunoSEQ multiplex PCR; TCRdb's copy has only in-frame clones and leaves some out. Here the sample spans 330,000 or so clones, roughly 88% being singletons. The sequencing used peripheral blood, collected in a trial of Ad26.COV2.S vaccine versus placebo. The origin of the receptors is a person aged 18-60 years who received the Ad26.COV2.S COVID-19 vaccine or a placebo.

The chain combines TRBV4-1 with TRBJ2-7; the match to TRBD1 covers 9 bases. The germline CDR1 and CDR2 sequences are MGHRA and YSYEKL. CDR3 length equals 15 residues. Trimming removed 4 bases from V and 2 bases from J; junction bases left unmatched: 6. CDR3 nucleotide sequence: TGCGCCAGCAGCCTCAGACAGGGGGTCCCCTACGAGCAGTACTTC. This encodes CASSLRQGVPYEQYF.

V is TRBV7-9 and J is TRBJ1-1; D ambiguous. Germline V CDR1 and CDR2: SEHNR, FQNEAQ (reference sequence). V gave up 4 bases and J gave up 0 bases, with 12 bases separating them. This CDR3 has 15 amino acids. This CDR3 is CASSSGLGMNTEAFF. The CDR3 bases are TGTGCCAGCAGCTCAGGACTGGGGATGAACACTGAAGCTTTCTTT. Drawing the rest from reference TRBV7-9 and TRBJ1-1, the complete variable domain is DTGVSQNPRHKITKRGQNVTFRCDPISEHNRLYWYRQTLGQGPEFLTYFQNEAQLEKSRLLSDRFSAERPKGSFSTLEIQRTEQGDSAMYLCASSSGLGMNTEAFFGQGTRLTVV.

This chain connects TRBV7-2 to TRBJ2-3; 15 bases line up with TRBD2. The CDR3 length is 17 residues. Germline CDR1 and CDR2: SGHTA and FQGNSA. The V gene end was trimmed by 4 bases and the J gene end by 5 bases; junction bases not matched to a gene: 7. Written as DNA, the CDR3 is TGTGCCAGCAGCTCCTGGACTAGCGGGGGGGGAGAAGATACGCAGTATTTT. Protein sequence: CASSSWTSGGGEDTQYF.

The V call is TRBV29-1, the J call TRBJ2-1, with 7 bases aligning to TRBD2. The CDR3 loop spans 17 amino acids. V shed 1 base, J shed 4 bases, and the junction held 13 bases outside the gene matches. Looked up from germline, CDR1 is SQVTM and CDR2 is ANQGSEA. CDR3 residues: CSVEVLGAGELYNEQFF. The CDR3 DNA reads TGCAGCGTTGAAGTGCTCGGCGCGGGAGAGTTGTACAATGAGCAGTTCTTC.

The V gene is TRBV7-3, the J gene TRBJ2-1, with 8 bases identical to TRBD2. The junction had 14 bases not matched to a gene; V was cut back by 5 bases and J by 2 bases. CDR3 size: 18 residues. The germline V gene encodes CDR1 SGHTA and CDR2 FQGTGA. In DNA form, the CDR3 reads TGTGCCAGCAGCCAGACTAGCGCCCCAGGGCACGCCTACAATGAGCAGTTCTTC. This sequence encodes CASSQTSAPGHAYNEQFF.

The CDR3 coding sequence is TGCGCCAGCAGCTTGAGTAGCGGATCCTACAATGAGCAGTTCTTC. Amino acids: CASSLSSGSYNEQFF. The chain employs TRBV5-1 and TRBJ2-1, with a possible D match to TRBD2 (6 bases). The germline V gene encodes CDR1 SGHRS and CDR2 YFSETQ. The V gene lost 1 base and the J gene lost 1 base, with 9 bases spanning the gap. The CDR3 runs 15 residues.

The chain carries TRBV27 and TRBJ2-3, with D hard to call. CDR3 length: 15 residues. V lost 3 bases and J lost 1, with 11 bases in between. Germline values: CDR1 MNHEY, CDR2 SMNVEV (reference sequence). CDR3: CASSFNVRGTDTQYF. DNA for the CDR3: TGTGCCAGCAGTTTTAACGTACGAGGCACAGATACGCAGTATTTT.

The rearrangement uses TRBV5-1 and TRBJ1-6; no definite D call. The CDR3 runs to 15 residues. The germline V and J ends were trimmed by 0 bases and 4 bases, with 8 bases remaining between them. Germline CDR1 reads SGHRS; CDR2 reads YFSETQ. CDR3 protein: CASSLGRQYNSPLHF. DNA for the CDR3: TGCGCCAGCAGCTTGGGTCGGCAGTATAATTCACCCCTCCACTTT.

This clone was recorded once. The CDR3 loop is CASRDNYEQYF. CDR3 DNA: TGTGCCAGCAGGGATAACTACGAGCAGTACTTC. V and J are TRBV2 and TRBJ2-7; D unclear. The CDR3 contains 11 residues. Trimming cost V 6 bases and J 3 bases, with 6 bases left between them. Per germline, CDR1 SNHLY and CDR2 FYNNEI.

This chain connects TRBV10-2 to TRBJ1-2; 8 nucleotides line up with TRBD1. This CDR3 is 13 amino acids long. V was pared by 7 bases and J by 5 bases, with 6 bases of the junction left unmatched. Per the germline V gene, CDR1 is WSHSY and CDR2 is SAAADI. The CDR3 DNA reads TGCGCCAGCACCGGGACAGGTGATTATGGCTACACCTTC. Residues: CASTGTGDYGYTF.

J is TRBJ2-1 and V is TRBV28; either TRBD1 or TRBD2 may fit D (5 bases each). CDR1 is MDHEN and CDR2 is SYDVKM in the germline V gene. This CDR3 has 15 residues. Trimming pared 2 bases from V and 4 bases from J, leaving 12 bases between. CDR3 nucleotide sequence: TGTGCCAGCAGTTTAGAGCCCGGGGCTTACAATGAGCAGTTCTTC. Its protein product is CASSLEPGAYNEQFF.

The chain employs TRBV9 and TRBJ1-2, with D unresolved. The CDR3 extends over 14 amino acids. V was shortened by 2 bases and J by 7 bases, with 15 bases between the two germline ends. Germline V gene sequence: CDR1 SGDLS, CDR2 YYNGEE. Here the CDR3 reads CASSVAGVPGGYTF. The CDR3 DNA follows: TGTGCCAGCAGCGTTGCCGGGGTACCCGGTGGCTACACCTTC.

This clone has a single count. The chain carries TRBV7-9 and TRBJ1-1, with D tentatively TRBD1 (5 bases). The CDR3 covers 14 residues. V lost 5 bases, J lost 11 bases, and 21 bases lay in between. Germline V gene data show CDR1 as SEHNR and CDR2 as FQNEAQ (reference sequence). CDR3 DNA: TGTGCCAGCAGCGTGACTACCTCTTACAGGTTGGCTTTCTTT. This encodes CASSVTTSYRLAFF.

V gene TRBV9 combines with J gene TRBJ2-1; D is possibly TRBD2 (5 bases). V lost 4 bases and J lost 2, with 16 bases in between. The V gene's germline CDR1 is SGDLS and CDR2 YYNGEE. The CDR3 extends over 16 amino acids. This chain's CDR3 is CASSPAVGGTYNEQFF. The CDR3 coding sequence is TGTGCCAGCAGCCCCGCAGTTGGAGGCACCTACAATGAGCAGTTCTTC.

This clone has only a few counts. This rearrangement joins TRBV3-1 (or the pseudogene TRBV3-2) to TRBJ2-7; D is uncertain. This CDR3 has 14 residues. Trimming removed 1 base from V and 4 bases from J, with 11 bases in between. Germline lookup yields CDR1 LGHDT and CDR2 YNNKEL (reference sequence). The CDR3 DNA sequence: TGTGCCAGCAGCCAAGGGGATAAACGATACGAGCAGTACTTC. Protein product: CASSQGDKRYEQYF.

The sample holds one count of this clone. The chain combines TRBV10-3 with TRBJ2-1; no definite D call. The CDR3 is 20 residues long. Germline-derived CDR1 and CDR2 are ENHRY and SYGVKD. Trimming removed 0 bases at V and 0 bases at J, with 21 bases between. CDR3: CAISESYHFGARSSYNEQFF. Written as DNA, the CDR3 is TGTGCCATCAGTGAGTCCTATCACTTTGGCGCAAGAAGCTCCTACAATGAGCAGTTCTTC.

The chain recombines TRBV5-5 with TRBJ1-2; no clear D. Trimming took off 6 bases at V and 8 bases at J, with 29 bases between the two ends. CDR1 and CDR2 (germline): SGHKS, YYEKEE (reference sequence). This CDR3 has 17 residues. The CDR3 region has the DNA TGTGCCAGCACCCAGAGTTGGGGAGGTGGGAGTAGGAACGGCTACACCTTC. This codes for CASTQSWGGGSRNGYTF.

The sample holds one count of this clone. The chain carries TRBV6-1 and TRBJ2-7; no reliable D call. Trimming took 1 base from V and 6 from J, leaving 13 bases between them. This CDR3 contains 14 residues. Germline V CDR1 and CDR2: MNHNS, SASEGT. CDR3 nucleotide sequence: TGTGCCAGCAGTGAAGTTGGTAGATCCAGCGAGCAGTACTTC. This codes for CASSEVGRSSEQYF.

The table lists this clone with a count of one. CDR3 region: CASSRDRETQYF. DNA of the CDR3: TGTGCCAGCAGTAGAGATCGAGAGACCCAGTACTTC. The rearrangement links TRBV12-3 or TRBV12-4 to TRBJ2-5; D is unresolved. CDR3 length equals 12 residues. The ends were cut back, 5 bases at V and 4 bases at J, with 8 bases in the middle.

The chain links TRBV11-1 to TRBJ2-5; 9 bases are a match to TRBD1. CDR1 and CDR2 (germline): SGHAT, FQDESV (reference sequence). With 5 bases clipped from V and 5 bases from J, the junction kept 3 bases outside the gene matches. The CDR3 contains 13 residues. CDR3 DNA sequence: TGTGCCAGCAGCACCGGACAGGGGGAGACCCAGTACTTC. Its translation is CASSTGQGETQYF.

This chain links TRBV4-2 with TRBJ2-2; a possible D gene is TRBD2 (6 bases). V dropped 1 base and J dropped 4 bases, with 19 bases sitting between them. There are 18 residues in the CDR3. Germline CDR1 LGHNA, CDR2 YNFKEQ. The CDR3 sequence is CASSQGEVSGEVTGELFF. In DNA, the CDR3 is TGTGCCAGCAGCCAAGGTGAGGTGTCGGGGGAAGTCACCGGGGAGCTGTTTTTT.

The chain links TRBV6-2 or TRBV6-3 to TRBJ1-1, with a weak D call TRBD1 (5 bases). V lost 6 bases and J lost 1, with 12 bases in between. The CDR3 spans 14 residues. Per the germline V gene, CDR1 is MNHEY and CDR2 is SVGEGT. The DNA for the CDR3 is TGTGCCAGCAGCTTTGGGCAGGGGAACACTGAAGCTTTCTTT. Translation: CASSFGQGNTEAFF.

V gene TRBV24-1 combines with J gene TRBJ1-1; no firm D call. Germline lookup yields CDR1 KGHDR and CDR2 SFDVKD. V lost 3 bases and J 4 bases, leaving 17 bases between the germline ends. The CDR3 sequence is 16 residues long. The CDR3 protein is CATSDVWAALSTEAFF. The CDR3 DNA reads TGTGCCACCAGTGATGTCTGGGCGGCTCTTAGCACTGAAGCTTTCTTT.

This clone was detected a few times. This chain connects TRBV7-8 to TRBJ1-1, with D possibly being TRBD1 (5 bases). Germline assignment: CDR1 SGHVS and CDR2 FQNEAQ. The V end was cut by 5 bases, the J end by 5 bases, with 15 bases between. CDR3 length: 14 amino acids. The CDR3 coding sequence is TGTGCCAGCAGCCCCCATTGGGGGAATACTGAAGCTTTCTTT. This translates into CASSPHWGNTEAFF. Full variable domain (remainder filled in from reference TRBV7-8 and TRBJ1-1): GAGVSQSPRYKVAKRGQDVALRCDPISGHVSLFWYQQALGQGPEFLTYFQNEAQLDKSGLPSDRFFAERPEGSVSTLKIQRTQQEDSAVYLCASSPHWGNTEAFFGQGTRLTVV.

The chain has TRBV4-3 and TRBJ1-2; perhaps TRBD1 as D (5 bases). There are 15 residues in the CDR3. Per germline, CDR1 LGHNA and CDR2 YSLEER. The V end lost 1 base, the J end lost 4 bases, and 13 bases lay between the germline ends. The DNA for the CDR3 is TGCGCCAGCAGCCAAGGGCAGGAGGGGCTCTATGGCTACACCTTC. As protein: CASSQGQEGLYGYTF.

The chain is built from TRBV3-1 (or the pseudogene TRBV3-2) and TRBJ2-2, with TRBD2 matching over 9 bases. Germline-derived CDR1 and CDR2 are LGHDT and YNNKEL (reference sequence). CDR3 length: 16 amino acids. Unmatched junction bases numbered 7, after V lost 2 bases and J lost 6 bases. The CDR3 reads CASSQMGLAISGELFF. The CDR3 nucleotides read TGTGCCAGCAGCCAAATGGGACTAGCAATTTCCGGGGAGCTGTTTTTT.

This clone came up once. The CDR3 region is CAISPTSGRALEWETQYF. In DNA, the CDR3 is TGTGCCATCAGCCCGACTAGCGGGAGGGCCCTCGAGTGGGAGACCCAGTACTTC. The chain uses TRBV10-3 and TRBJ2-5, with 14 nucleotides matching TRBD2. The CDR3 contains 18 residues. V shed 6 bases, J shed 5 bases, and the junction held 14 bases outside the gene matches. Germline V gene sequence: CDR1 ENHRY, CDR2 SYGVKD.

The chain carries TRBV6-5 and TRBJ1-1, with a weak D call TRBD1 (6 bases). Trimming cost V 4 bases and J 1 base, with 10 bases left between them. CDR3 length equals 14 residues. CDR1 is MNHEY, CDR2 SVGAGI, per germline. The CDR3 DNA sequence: TGTGCCAGCAGTTGGGGGGCTCCGAACACTGAAGCTTTCTTT. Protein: CASSWGAPNTEAFF.

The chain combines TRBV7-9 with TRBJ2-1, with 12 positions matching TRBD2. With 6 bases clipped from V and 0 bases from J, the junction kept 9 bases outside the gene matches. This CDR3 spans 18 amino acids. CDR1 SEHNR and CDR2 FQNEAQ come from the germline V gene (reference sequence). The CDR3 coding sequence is TGTGCCAGCAGGACCGGACTAGCGGGGTCGAGCTCCTACAATGAGCAGTTCTTC. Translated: CASRTGLAGSSSYNEQFF.

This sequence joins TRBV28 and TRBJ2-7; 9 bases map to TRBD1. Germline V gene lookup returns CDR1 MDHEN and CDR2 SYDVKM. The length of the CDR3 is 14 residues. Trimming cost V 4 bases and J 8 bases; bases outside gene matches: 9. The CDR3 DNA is TGTGCCAGCAGTTCTTCCGGGACAGGGACGCAGCAGTACGTC. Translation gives CASSSSGTGTQQYV.

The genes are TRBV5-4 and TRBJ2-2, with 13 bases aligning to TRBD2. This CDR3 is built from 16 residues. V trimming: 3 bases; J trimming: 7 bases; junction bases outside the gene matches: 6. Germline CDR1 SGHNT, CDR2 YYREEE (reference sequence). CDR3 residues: CASSSGTSGIHGELFF. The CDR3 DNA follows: TGTGCCAGCAGCTCCGGGACTAGCGGGATTCACGGGGAGCTGTTTTTT.